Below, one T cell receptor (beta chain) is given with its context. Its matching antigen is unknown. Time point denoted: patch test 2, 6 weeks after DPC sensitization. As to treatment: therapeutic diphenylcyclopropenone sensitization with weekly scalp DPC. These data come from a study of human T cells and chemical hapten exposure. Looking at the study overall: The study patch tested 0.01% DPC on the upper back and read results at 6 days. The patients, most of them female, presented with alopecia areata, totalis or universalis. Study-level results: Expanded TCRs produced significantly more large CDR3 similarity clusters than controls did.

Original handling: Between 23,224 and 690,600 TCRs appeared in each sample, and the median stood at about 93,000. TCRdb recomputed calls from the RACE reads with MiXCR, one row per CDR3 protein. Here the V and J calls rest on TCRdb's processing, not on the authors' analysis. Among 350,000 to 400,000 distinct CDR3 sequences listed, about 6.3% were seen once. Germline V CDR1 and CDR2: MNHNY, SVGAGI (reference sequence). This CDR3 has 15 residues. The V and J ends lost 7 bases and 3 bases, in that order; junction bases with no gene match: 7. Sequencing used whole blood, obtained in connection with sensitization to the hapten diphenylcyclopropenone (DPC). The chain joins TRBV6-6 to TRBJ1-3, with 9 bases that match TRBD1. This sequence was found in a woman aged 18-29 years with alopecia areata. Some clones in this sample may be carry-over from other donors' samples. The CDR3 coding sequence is TGTGCCAGCACCCGGGACAGGGAGGTTGGAAACACCATATATTTT. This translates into CASTRDREVGNTIYF.